This T cell receptor (beta chain) was sequenced during a study of blood T cell repertoires in COVID-19. This clone was recorded only once. V trimming: 4 bases; J trimming: 0 bases; junction bases outside the gene matches: 8. The CDR3 has 17 amino acids. Germline-derived CDR1 and CDR2 are LNHDA and SQIVND (reference sequence). Clones were read by immunoSEQ multiplex PCR, and TCRdb kept only the in-frame ones, dropping some. This repertoire shows around 300,000 clones, approximately 88% found once; its top ten account for over 4.5%. Sample: PBMCs or T cells enriched from blood (not recorded which). This receptor was identified in a man aged 30-40 years who had recovered from COVID-19. J is TRBJ1-1 and V is TRBV19; TRBD1 matches at 10 bases. The CDR3 bases are TGTGCCAGTAGTACCCGACAGGGGGCCTTCTTGAACACTGAAGCTTTCTTT. Protein sequence: CASSTRQGAFLNTEAFF.